This is a list of T cell receptor beta chains from one sample in a study of OX40 agonist ivuxolimab in advanced cancers. Measured with immunoSEQ multiplex PCR; TCRdb has only the in-frame clones, and not every one. The repertoire holds approximately 100,000 clones, with approximately 90% as singletons. Sequenced here: CD4+ or CD8+ T cells sorted from blood, sampled in a trial of the OX40 agonist ivuxolimab. These receptors were taken from an adult with an advanced solid tumor such as melanoma, head and neck, liver or kidney cancer. Each CDR3 is given with its conserved first and last residue. The order of the fields is clone size, V gene, J gene, D gene, CDR3 DNA, CDR3 protein. A D gene is named only where the DNA matches it firmly. Clone size is given for some rows only: seen once, a few or many times, or a class if the clone is expanded.

clone_size: NA; v_call: TRBV27; j_call: TRBJ2-3; d_call: TRBD2; cdr3_nt: TGTGCCACCTCCGGACTAGCTGGCACAGATACGCAGTATTTT; cdr3_aa: CATSGLAGTDTQYF
clone_size: NA; v_call: TRBV7-2; j_call: TRBJ1-6; d_call: NA; cdr3_nt: TGTGCCAGCAGCTTAGCGGGATGGACAGTGAGCTCACCCCTCCACTTT; cdr3_aa: CASSLAGWTVSSPLHF
clone_size: once; v_call: TRBV9; j_call: TRBJ2-2; d_call: NA; cdr3_nt: TGTGCCAGCAGCGTAGCCGGCCAGAACACCGGGGAGCTGTTTTTT; cdr3_aa: CASSVAGQNTGELFF
clone_size: NA; v_call: TRBV18; j_call: TRBJ2-3; d_call: NA; cdr3_nt: TGTGCCAGCTCTCTGAACCTCGGGACCCGGTCTGATACGCAGTATTTT; cdr3_aa: CASSLNLGTRSDTQYF
clone_size: NA; v_call: TRBV6-6; j_call: TRBJ1-5; d_call: NA; cdr3_nt: TGTGCCAGCCAGGACTATAGCAATCAGCCCCAGCATTTT; cdr3_aa: CASQDYSNQPQHF
clone_size: NA; v_call: TRBV6-5; j_call: TRBJ1-5; d_call: NA; cdr3_nt: TGTGCCAGCAGTTACTCGGTCCCCCTGGTGGCCCAGCATTTT; cdr3_aa: CASSYSVPLVAQHF
clone_size: NA; v_call: TRBV10-1; j_call: TRBJ2-4; d_call: NA; cdr3_nt: TGCGCCGGGTCTACTAGTCCCAAAAACATTCAGTACTTC; cdr3_aa: CAGSTSPKNIQYF
clone_size: once; v_call: TRBV27; j_call: TRBJ2-5; d_call: NA; cdr3_nt: TGTGCCAGCAGTTTATGGGCTATACGATCCCAAGAGACCCAGTACTTC; cdr3_aa: CASSLWAIRSQETQYF
clone_size: NA; v_call: TRBV7-2; j_call: TRBJ2-5; d_call: NA; cdr3_nt: TGTGCCAGCAGCTTACAGGGTGAGGAGACCCAGTACTTC; cdr3_aa: CASSLQGEETQYF
clone_size: NA; v_call: TRBV28; j_call: TRBJ2-1; d_call: TRBD2; cdr3_nt: TGTGCCAGCAGTTTATCGGGACTAGCGGGGGGAAGCTCCTACAATGAGCAGTTCTTC; cdr3_aa: CASSLSGLAGGSSYNEQFF
clone_size: NA; v_call: TRBV30; j_call: TRBJ1-1; d_call: TRBD1; cdr3_nt: TGTGCCTGGAGGCGACAGGGGGGGACTGAAGCTTTCTTT; cdr3_aa: CAWRRQGGTEAFF
clone_size: NA; v_call: TRBV11-3; j_call: TRBJ2-7; d_call: NA; cdr3_nt: TGTGCCAGCAGCTTCTCAACAGGGAGGGAGCAGTACTTC; cdr3_aa: CASSFSTGREQYF
clone_size: NA; v_call: TRBV28; j_call: TRBJ2-7; d_call: NA; cdr3_nt: TGTGCCAGCAGTCCACTACAGGTTATCTCCTACGAGCAGTACTTC; cdr3_aa: CASSPLQVISYEQYF
clone_size: NA; v_call: TRBV5-1; j_call: TRBJ2-1; d_call: TRBD2; cdr3_nt: TGCGCCAGCAGCCCTATGGGCGGGGGGATCAACAATGAGCAGTTCTTC; cdr3_aa: CASSPMGGGINNEQFF
clone_size: NA; v_call: TRBV6-1; j_call: TRBJ2-7; d_call: NA; cdr3_nt: TGTGCCAGCAGTGAAGGGGGGGGGCCTTCGAACGAGCAGTACTTC; cdr3_aa: CASSEGGGPSNEQYF
clone_size: NA; v_call: TRBV7-9; j_call: TRBJ2-3; d_call: TRBD2; cdr3_nt: TGTGCCAGCAGCTTTTCGAGCGGGGGGGCTGCAGATACGCAGTATTTT; cdr3_aa: CASSFSSGGAADTQYF
clone_size: NA; v_call: TRBV10-1; j_call: TRBJ2-7; d_call: NA; cdr3_nt: TGCACACTGGGCGGATCCTACGAGCAGTACTTC; cdr3_aa: CTLGGSYEQYF
clone_size: NA; v_call: TRBV4-3; j_call: TRBJ1-4; d_call: NA; cdr3_nt: TGCGCCAGCAGCCAAGATTCGACAGGTAGTGCAACTAATGAAAAACTGTTTTTT; cdr3_aa: CASSQDSTGSATNEKLFF
clone_size: once; v_call: TRBV7-2; j_call: TRBJ2-5; d_call: TRBD2; cdr3_nt: TGTGCCAGCAGCCCACTAGCGGGGAAAGAGACCCAGTACTTC; cdr3_aa: CASSPLAGKETQYF
clone_size: NA; v_call: TRBV21-1; j_call: TRBJ2-7; d_call: NA; cdr3_nt: TGTGCCAGCAGCGTTCCGACAAACTACGAGCAGTACTTC; cdr3_aa: CASSVPTNYEQYF
clone_size: NA; v_call: TRBV11-2; j_call: TRBJ2-3; d_call: NA; cdr3_nt: TGTGCCAGCAGCTTTTCCTTCACAGATACGCAGTATTTT; cdr3_aa: CASSFSFTDTQYF
clone_size: NA; v_call: TRBV2; j_call: TRBJ2-5; d_call: TRBD2; cdr3_nt: TGTGCCAGCAGTGGAGCGGGGCTGGGAGAGACCCAGTACTTC; cdr3_aa: CASSGAGLGETQYF
clone_size: NA; v_call: TRBV30; j_call: TRBJ1-4; d_call: NA; cdr3_nt: TGTGCCTGGAGCCGGGACGTTTATGAAAAACTGTTTTTT; cdr3_aa: CAWSRDVYEKLFF
clone_size: NA; v_call: TRBV4-3; j_call: TRBJ1-2; d_call: NA; cdr3_nt: TGCGCCAGCAGCCAAGACGCAAAGGCTAACTATGGCTACACCTTC; cdr3_aa: CASSQDAKANYGYTF
clone_size: NA; v_call: TRBV7-6; j_call: TRBJ1-1; d_call: NA; cdr3_nt: TGTGCCAGCAGCTTATTTGAGGGGACTGAAGCTTTCTTT; cdr3_aa: CASSLFEGTEAFF
clone_size: NA; v_call: TRBV11-3; j_call: TRBJ2-1; d_call: TRBD2; cdr3_nt: TGTGCCAGCAGCTTAGTTCTAGCGGGGGGGAACAATGAGCAGTTCTTC; cdr3_aa: CASSLVLAGGNNEQFF
clone_size: NA; v_call: TRBV19; j_call: TRBJ2-1; d_call: NA; cdr3_nt: TGTGCCAGTAGTACAGGGCTCTCCTACAATGAGCAGTTCTTC; cdr3_aa: CASSTGLSYNEQFF
clone_size: NA; v_call: TRBV30; j_call: TRBJ2-2; d_call: NA; cdr3_nt: TGTGCCTGGACACGGGAGACCGGGGAGCTGTTTTTT; cdr3_aa: CAWTRETGELFF
clone_size: NA; v_call: TRBV5-6; j_call: TRBJ1-1; d_call: NA; cdr3_nt: TGTGCCAGCAAACAGGGTGACGGCACTGAAGCTTTCTTT; cdr3_aa: CASKQGDGTEAFF
clone_size: once; v_call: TRBV7-8; j_call: TRBJ1-2; d_call: TRBD1; cdr3_nt: TGTGCCAGCAGCAAGGGACAGGACCTAGGCTACACCTTC; cdr3_aa: CASSKGQDLGYTF
clone_size: NA; v_call: TRBV18; j_call: TRBJ2-2; d_call: TRBD1; cdr3_nt: TGTGCCAGCTCAGGGGGACAGGGCCTTGACACCGGGGAGCTGTTTTTT; cdr3_aa: CASSGGQGLDTGELFF
clone_size: NA; v_call: TRBV28; j_call: TRBJ1-1; d_call: NA; cdr3_nt: TGTGCCGGCAGTGGATATGTGGCCGGGGGCACTGAAGCTTTCTTT; cdr3_aa: CAGSGYVAGGTEAFF
clone_size: NA; v_call: TRBV2; j_call: TRBJ1-6; d_call: NA; cdr3_nt: TGTGCCAGCAGTGAAATGGGTAATAATTCACCCCTCCACTTT; cdr3_aa: CASSEMGNNSPLHF
clone_size: NA; v_call: TRBV10-3; j_call: TRBJ1-2; d_call: TRBD1; cdr3_nt: TGTGCCATCAGTGAGTCAGGACAGGGCGTATATGGCTACACCTTC; cdr3_aa: CAISESGQGVYGYTF
clone_size: NA; v_call: TRBV7-7; j_call: TRBJ2-7; d_call: NA; cdr3_nt: TGTGCCAGCAGCCTACAGGGTAAACCCTACGAGCAGTACTTC; cdr3_aa: CASSLQGKPYEQYF
clone_size: NA; v_call: TRBV5-4; j_call: TRBJ2-7; d_call: NA; cdr3_nt: TGTGCCAGCAGCTTGCAGACTAGATACGAGCAGTACTTC; cdr3_aa: CASSLQTRYEQYF
clone_size: NA; v_call: TRBV19; j_call: TRBJ1-1; d_call: TRBD1; cdr3_nt: TGTGCCAGTAGTCTATGGCAGGGGGCCCTGAACACTGAAGCTTTCTTT; cdr3_aa: CASSLWQGALNTEAFF
clone_size: few; v_call: TRBV5-4; j_call: TRBJ1-2; d_call: TRBD1; cdr3_nt: TGTGCCAGCAGCTCCGGGACAGGGTCAACGAACTATGGCTACACCTTC; cdr3_aa: CASSSGTGSTNYGYTF
clone_size: NA; v_call: TRBV2; j_call: TRBJ1-4; d_call: TRBD1; cdr3_nt: TGTGCCAGCACCGGGACAGGAGGTGAAAAACTGTTTTTT; cdr3_aa: CASTGTGGEKLFF
clone_size: NA; v_call: TRBV2; j_call: TRBJ1-5; d_call: NA; cdr3_nt: TGTGCCAGCAGGTCTGGGGGAACAGATCAGCCCCAGCATTTT; cdr3_aa: CASRSGGTDQPQHF
clone_size: NA; v_call: TRBV9; j_call: TRBJ2-5; d_call: TRBD2; cdr3_nt: TGTGCCAGCAGCGCCCTCGCTAGCGGGCGGTCAGGGACCCAGTACTTC; cdr3_aa: CASSALASGRSGTQYF
clone_size: NA; v_call: TRBV5-1; j_call: TRBJ2-2; d_call: TRBD1; cdr3_nt: TGCGCCAGCAGCCCCCGACAGGGGGCGAACACCGGGGAGCTGTTTTTT; cdr3_aa: CASSPRQGANTGELFF
clone_size: NA; v_call: TRBV27; j_call: TRBJ1-2; d_call: NA; cdr3_nt: TGTGCCAGCAGAGGAAACTATGGCTACACCTTC; cdr3_aa: CASRGNYGYTF
clone_size: NA; v_call: TRBV28; j_call: TRBJ1-1; d_call: NA; cdr3_nt: TGTGCCAGCCGACGTCTACTGAACACTGAAGCTTTCTTT; cdr3_aa: CASRRLLNTEAFF
clone_size: NA; v_call: TRBV4-3; j_call: TRBJ2-2; d_call: NA; cdr3_nt: TGCGCCAGCAGCCAAGTTACCCCCCCCCGGGAGCTGTTTTTT; cdr3_aa: CASSQVTPPRELFF
clone_size: once; v_call: TRBV29-1; j_call: TRBJ2-2; d_call: NA; cdr3_nt: TGCAGCGTTACTCGGGACACCGGGGAGCTGTTTTTT; cdr3_aa: CSVTRDTGELFF
clone_size: many; v_call: TRBV7-9; j_call: TRBJ1-6; d_call: NA; cdr3_nt: TGTGCCAGCAGCTTAGAAGGAAACTCACCCCTCCACTTT; cdr3_aa: CASSLEGNSPLHF
clone_size: NA; v_call: TRBV5-1; j_call: TRBJ1-2; d_call: TRBD1; cdr3_nt: TGCGCCAGCAGCCCACGGACAGGCCCGAGGAACTATGGCTACACCTTC; cdr3_aa: CASSPRTGPRNYGYTF
clone_size: NA; v_call: TRBV5-1; j_call: TRBJ2-5; d_call: NA; cdr3_nt: TGCGCCAGCAGCTTGGCCTTCGGCGGGGCCGAAGGGGAGACCCAGTACTTC; cdr3_aa: CASSLAFGGAEGETQYF
clone_size: NA; v_call: TRBV18; j_call: TRBJ1-2; d_call: TRBD1; cdr3_nt: TGTGCCAGCTCCCCAACGGCTAACACAGGGGAATATGGCTACACCTTC; cdr3_aa: CASSPTANTGEYGYTF
clone_size: once; v_call: TRBV7-2; j_call: TRBJ1-1; d_call: NA; cdr3_nt: TGTGCCAGCAGCTTAGTGCGTCACGGTGGGGGAATGAACACTGAAGCTTTCTTT; cdr3_aa: CASSLVRHGGGMNTEAFF
clone_size: NA; v_call: TRBV9; j_call: TRBJ1-5; d_call: NA; cdr3_nt: TGTGCCAGCAGCGTAGGCCTGAGTAGCAATCAGCCCCAGCATTTT; cdr3_aa: CASSVGLSSNQPQHF
clone_size: NA; v_call: TRBV10-2; j_call: TRBJ2-3; d_call: TRBD1; cdr3_nt: TGCGCCAGCAGTGGGGGGACAGGAAGCACAGATACGCAGTATTTT; cdr3_aa: CASSGGTGSTDTQYF
clone_size: NA; v_call: TRBV7-2; j_call: TRBJ2-3; d_call: TRBD2; cdr3_nt: TGTGCCAGCAGCCCCCCGACTAGCATAAATACGCAGTATTTT; cdr3_aa: CASSPPTSINTQYF
clone_size: NA; v_call: TRBV28; j_call: TRBJ1-1; d_call: NA; cdr3_nt: TGTGCCAGCAGCGGATCACAGACATCGGACACTGAAGCTTTCTTT; cdr3_aa: CASSGSQTSDTEAFF
clone_size: NA; v_call: TRBV10-3; j_call: TRBJ1-4; d_call: TRBD1; cdr3_nt: TGTGCCATCAGTGACAGGGGGGGCTTGGACGAAAAACTGTTTTTT; cdr3_aa: CAISDRGGLDEKLFF
clone_size: NA; v_call: TRBV7-2; j_call: TRBJ2-7; d_call: NA; cdr3_nt: TGTGCCAGCAGCTCCTCAGGGGCCGCCCCCCAGTACTTC; cdr3_aa: CASSSSGAAPQYF
clone_size: NA; v_call: TRBV18; j_call: TRBJ2-7; d_call: TRBD2; cdr3_nt: TGTGCCAGCTCAGCGACGGGGGGGATTCTCTCCTACGAGCAGTACTTC; cdr3_aa: CASSATGGILSYEQYF
clone_size: NA; v_call: TRBV6-5; j_call: TRBJ1-3; d_call: NA; cdr3_nt: TGTGCCAGCAGCCAAGTCGGGGTTGGAAACACCATATATTTT; cdr3_aa: CASSQVGVGNTIYF
clone_size: NA; v_call: TRBV5-6; j_call: TRBJ2-5; d_call: NA; cdr3_nt: TGTGCCAGCAGCTTGGTTGGCATGAGTTATGAGACCCAGTACTTC; cdr3_aa: CASSLVGMSYETQYF